These T cell receptor beta chains were read from a single sample in a study of blood T cell repertoires in COVID-19. The repertoire was sequenced with immunoSEQ multiplex PCR; TCRdb's copy has only in-frame clones and lacks some. The table records about 400,000 clones, 80% to 90% of them present only once. Sequenced material: peripheral blood. The receptors derive from a woman in her sixties with COVID-19, enrolled during active disease. The CDR3 runs from the conserved cysteine through the conserved F or W. The order of the fields is V gene, J gene, D gene, clone size, CDR3 DNA, CDR3 protein. The D gene is left open where the match is weak. Rows may omit the clone size; those that give it use once, few, many or a size class.

TRBV7-9	TRBJ1-1	.	.	TGTGCCAGCAGCCCCCCGACAGTTGCCGCTTTCTTT	CASSPPTVAAFF
TRBV12-3/TRBV12-4	TRBJ1-1	.	few	TGTGCCAGCAGTTTAAATAGGAACACTGAAGCTTTCTTT	CASSLNRNTEAFF
TRBV30	TRBJ1-5	.	.	TGTGCCTGGAGTATGGGAGCAGGGACTCGTCAGCCCCAGCATTTT	CAWSMGAGTRQPQHF
TRBV21-1	TRBJ1-1	.	.	TGTGCCAGCAGCAAAGACAAGGGGGTCCCAACTGAAGCTTTCTTT	CASSKDKGVPTEAFF
TRBV5-6	TRBJ1-3	.	.	TGTGCCAGCAGCTTGAGCGGGAACACCATATATTTT	CASSLSGNTIYF
TRBV3-1/TRBV3-2	TRBJ2-1	TRBD2	.	TGTGCCAGCAGAAGAACCGGGACTAGCGGGGGGAGCGAGCAGTTCTTC	CASRRTGTSGGSEQFF
TRBV4-1	TRBJ2-4	TRBD2	.	TGCGCCAGCAGCCAGTTCCCCCCGCTAGCGGGGGGCCAGGAAAACATTCAGTACTTC	CASSQFPPLAGGQENIQYF
TRBV6-5	TRBJ1-2	TRBD1	.	TGTGCCAGCAGTTACCAGGGGGCAACCTATGGCTACACCTTC	CASSYQGATYGYTF
TRBV18	TRBJ1-6	TRBD1	.	TGTGCCAGCTCATCCGGGACAGGGTTAGGTTCACCCCTCCACTTT	CASSSGTGLGSPLHF
TRBV2	TRBJ2-6	.	.	TGTGCCAGCAGGGCGGACAGAGCTGGGGCCAACGTCCTGACTTTC	CASRADRAGANVLTF
TRBV4-1	TRBJ2-6	.	many	TGCGCCAGCAGAGGACATTTTGATCCCCCAAGCTCTGGGGCCAACGTCCTGACTTTC	CASRGHFDPPSSGANVLTF
TRBV9	TRBJ2-7	TRBD1	.	TGTGCCAGCAGCGTAGGCCCGACAGGGGTTGGCTACGAGCAGTACTTC	CASSVGPTGVGYEQYF
TRBV30	TRBJ2-7	.	.	TGTGCCAGAGGCCGACAGGTTGCCTACGAGCAGTACTTC	CARGRQVAYEQYF
TRBV7-9	TRBJ2-4	.	.	TGTGCCAGCAGCTTAGCATATGGGGCGCAAAACATTCAGTACTTC	CASSLAYGAQNIQYF
TRBV2	TRBJ1-2	TRBD1	.	TGTGCCAGCAGCCTTATCGGGACAGGGTCGCACGGCTACACCTTC	CASSLIGTGSHGYTF
TRBV7-9	TRBJ2-3	TRBD2	.	TGTGCCAGCAGACGACTAGCGGGGGGCCTCACAGATACGCAGTATTTT	CASRRLAGGLTDTQYF
TRBV9	TRBJ1-2	TRBD1	.	TGTGCCAGCAGCTTACAGCATAGGACAGGGGACCCTCATGGCTACACCTTC	CASSLQHRTGDPHGYTF
TRBV19	TRBJ2-3	.	.	TGTGCCAGTAGTATGGGCACCCACACAGATACGCAGTATTTT	CASSMGTHTDTQYF
TRBV7-3	TRBJ2-7	.	.	TGTGCCAGCAGCTTCGCAGGCTCCTACGAGCAGTACTTC	CASSFAGSYEQYF
TRBV14	TRBJ2-7	.	.	TGTGCCAGCAGCGCGAAACTCTCAAGCTCCTACGAGCAGTACTTC	CASSAKLSSSYEQYF
TRBV14	TRBJ2-3	TRBD1	.	TGTGCCAGCAGCGGGACAGGGGCTAGAGATACGCAGTATTTT	CASSGTGARDTQYF
TRBV6-2/TRBV6-3	TRBJ2-1	TRBD1	.	TGTGCCAGCAGCAAACGGACAGGGGTCGTTTCGCATGAGCAGTTCTTC	CASSKRTGVVSHEQFF
TRBV6-6	TRBJ1-3	TRBD1	.	TGTGCCAGCGAACGGGACAGGGCAAACACCATATATTTT	CASERDRANTIYF
TRBV10-2	TRBJ2-2	.	.	TGCGCCAGCAGTGAGTCTTTGAGGGGGGAGCTGTTTTTT	CASSESLRGELFF
TRBV11-1	TRBJ1-1	TRBD1	once	TGTGCCAGCAGCACCCGGACAGGGTTGACTGAAGCTTTCTTT	CASSTRTGLTEAFF
TRBV6-2/TRBV6-3	TRBJ1-6	.	.	TGTGCCAGCAGTTACAGGGGCGGAAGGCAAACACCCCTCCACTTT	CASSYRGGRQTPLHF
TRBV9	TRBJ1-2	.	.	TGTGCCAGCAGCGCCGCCACAGGGCCCTATGGCTACACCTTC	CASSAATGPYGYTF
TRBV13	TRBJ2-7	.	.	TGTGCCAGCAGTTATAACAGGGCCCTCTACGAGCAGTACTTC	CASSYNRALYEQYF
TRBV6-2/TRBV6-3	TRBJ2-7	TRBD1	.	TGTGCCAGCAGTGGGGGGACAGGAACGATTAACAGGCACGAGCAGTACTTC	CASSGGTGTINRHEQYF
TRBV7-9	TRBJ1-3	.	.	TGTGCCAGCACATCGGGGGGCTCTGGAAACACCATATATTTT	CASTSGGSGNTIYF
TRBV3-1/TRBV3-2	TRBJ1-1	.	.	TGTGCCAGCAGCCAAGACAGGGTCATGAACACTGAAGCTTTCTTT	CASSQDRVMNTEAFF
TRBV7-3	TRBJ1-1	.	few	TGTGCCAGCAGCTTAAATCTATACACTGAAGCTTTCTTT	CASSLNLYTEAFF
TRBV6-5	TRBJ2-7	.	.	TGTGCCAGCAGTTATAACGCCGGGGGGCTAAGCGAGCAGTACTTC	CASSYNAGGLSEQYF
TRBV4-1	TRBJ2-1	.	.	TGCGCCAGCAGCCAAGATAGGGGACTTCAGTTCTTC	CASSQDRGLQFF
TRBV12-3/TRBV12-4	TRBJ1-1	.	.	TGTGCCAGCAGTTTAAACAGGGAGGGATCTTTCTTT	CASSLNREGSFF
TRBV19	TRBJ2-3	TRBD2	.	TGTGCCACCCGGACTAGCGGGGGTCTGGGTACGCAGTATTTT	CATRTSGGLGTQYF
TRBV19	TRBJ1-1	.	.	TGTGCCAGTAATAGTATGGACAGTCTGAACACTGAAGCTTTCTTT	CASNSMDSLNTEAFF
TRBV5-1	TRBJ1-2	.	.	TGCGCCAGCAGCTTGTCCCCTACAGGAAGAGAAGACTATGGCTACACCTTC	CASSLSPTGREDYGYTF
TRBV4-3	TRBJ2-7	TRBD1	.	TGCGCCAGCAGCCCTCTCGCAGGGGGTTATTCCTACGAGCAGTACTTC	CASSPLAGGYSYEQYF
TRBV12-5	TRBJ1-6	.	few	TGTGCTAGTGGTTTGGTACGACGGGATAATTCACCCCTCCACTTT	CASGLVRRDNSPLHF
TRBV28	TRBJ1-6	TRBD1	few	TGTGCCAGCAGTCCGGGACAGGATTCACCCCTCCACTTT	CASSPGQDSPLHF
TRBV29-1	TRBJ1-2	TRBD1	few	TGCAGCGCCCAAAGGGACAGGGGAGGATGGGGCTACACCTTC	CSAQRDRGGWGYTF
TRBV10-1	TRBJ2-2	TRBD1	.	TGCGCCAGCAGTGAGTCTAGGTGGGGACAGACTAACACCGGGGAGCTGTTTTTT	CASSESRWGQTNTGELFF
TRBV3-1/TRBV3-2	TRBJ1-4	.	.	TGTGCCAGCAGGCGGGCCTTAAATGAAAAACTGTTTTTT	CASRRALNEKLFF
TRBV10-1	TRBJ2-3	.	once	TGCGCCAGCAGTTGGGGGGGGGCCACAGATACGCAGTATTTT	CASSWGGATDTQYF
TRBV5-1	TRBJ1-2	.	.	TGCGCCAGCAGCCCCCGGGAACAGGGCGGAGGCTACACCTTC	CASSPREQGGGYTF